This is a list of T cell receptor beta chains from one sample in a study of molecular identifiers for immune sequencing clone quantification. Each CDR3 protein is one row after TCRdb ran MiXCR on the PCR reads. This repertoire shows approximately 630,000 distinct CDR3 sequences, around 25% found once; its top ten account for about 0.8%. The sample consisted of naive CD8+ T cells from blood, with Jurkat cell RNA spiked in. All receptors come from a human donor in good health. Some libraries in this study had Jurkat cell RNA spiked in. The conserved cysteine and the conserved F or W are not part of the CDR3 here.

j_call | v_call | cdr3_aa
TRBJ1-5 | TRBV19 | ASSEQGHSNQPQH
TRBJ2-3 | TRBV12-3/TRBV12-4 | ASSPLGGALIDTQY
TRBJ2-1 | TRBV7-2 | ASSLEAAPEQF
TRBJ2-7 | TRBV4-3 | ASSQGSVSAYEQY
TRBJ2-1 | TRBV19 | ASRGTSLPYNEQF
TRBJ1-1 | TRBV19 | ASSTWGTEAF
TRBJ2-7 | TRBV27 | ASSLLGLGVQY
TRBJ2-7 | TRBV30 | AWSPRLAIYEQY
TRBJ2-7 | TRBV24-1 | ATSDPTGQGHEQY
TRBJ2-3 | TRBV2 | ASSDLDGPTTDTQY
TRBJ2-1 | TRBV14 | ASSQEGLASHEQF
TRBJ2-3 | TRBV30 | AWSHVSADTQY
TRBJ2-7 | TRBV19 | ASSIKQAIKRVEQY
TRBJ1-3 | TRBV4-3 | ASSPSRGNTIY
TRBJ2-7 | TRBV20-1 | SARGTDADYEQY
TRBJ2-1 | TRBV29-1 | SVEEEGDGDFNEQF
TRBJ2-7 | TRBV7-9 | ASSFRQEGYEQY
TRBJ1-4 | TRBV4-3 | ASSQSGPSLGKLF
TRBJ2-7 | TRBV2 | ASTPWDCEQY
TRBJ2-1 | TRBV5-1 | ASSLVASGSILLNEQF
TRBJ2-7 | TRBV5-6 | ASSRTGGDYEQY
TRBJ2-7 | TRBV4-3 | ASSQFLGSYEQY
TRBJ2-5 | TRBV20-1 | SARPRLEETQY